This T cell receptor beta chain was recorded in a study of CD8 T cells in ankylosing spondylitis. The study, taken as a whole, reports: As for the disease-linked clones, they showed a CD8+ phenotype and occurred at relatively low frequencies in peripheral blood. Some motif variants were previously reported in reactive arthritis synovial fluid and blood. It appeared that ankylosing spondylitis blood was characterized by a TCR beta motif of several highly homologous variants. Significantly higher representation of disease-linked clones was reported for matched ankylosing spondylitis synovial fluid.

This clonotype was counted only a few times. Antigen: not known. Trimming removed 6 bases at V and 6 bases at J, with 24 bases between. The CDR3 runs to 17 residues. CDR1 is MNHEY and CDR2 is SVGAGI in the germline V gene. Quantitative 5'-RACE with molecular barcodes was used to make the TCR beta libraries. TCRdb re-analysed the 5' RACE reads in MiXCR, keeping a single row per CDR3 protein. The table has under 250,000 distinct CDR3 sequences, more than 5.5% seen once; the top ten hold approximately 15%. The sequenced material came from blood, either unsorted or a sorted T cell fraction (not recorded which). This chain links TRBV6-5 with TRBJ2-1, with D possibly TRBD2 on 5 matching bases. The TCR sequence derives from a male donor with ankylosing spondylitis. CDR3 region: CASSLRTSSPMSNEQFF. DNA of the CDR3: TGTGCCAGCAGCCTCCGTACTTCTAGCCCAATGAGCAATGAGCAGTTCTTC.